This paragraph covers one TCR beta chain sequence. As yet, its antigen is unknown. Germline V lookup: CDR1 MNHNY, CDR2 SVGAGI (reference sequence). V trimming: 5 bases; J trimming: 7 bases; junction bases outside the gene matches: 10. The CDR3 loop spans 14 amino acids. The study separated CD4+ cells into CD45RA+ naive and CD45RA-negative memory subsets. This specimen comes from a study of shared clonotypes between healthy human individuals. Findings of the study overall: Clonotype sharing across a few donors was observed for about 5.2% of naive CD4 clonotypes.

Produced via immunoSEQ multiplex PCR; TCRdb's table is partial and in-frame only. This table holds 1 million to 1.3 million clones, approximately 80% found once. The chain uses TRBV6-6 and TRBJ1-2, with 7 nucleotides matching TRBD1. Sequencing was carried out using memory CD4+ T cells from PBMCs. Sample subset: CD45RA-negative fraction. This clonotype was sampled from a man aged 18 to 29 in good health. Some clones in this sample may be carry-over from other donors' samples. CDR3 loop: CASSKGGPNGGYTF. The CDR3 DNA reads TGTGCCAGCAGTAAAGGGGGCCCCAACGGTGGCTACACCTTC.